The 31 T cell receptor beta chains below come from one sample, sequenced in a study of cytomegalovirus exposure and HLA in healthy donors. 60 Vbeta and 13 Jbeta primers were used in PCR. Clones were read by immunoSEQ multiplex PCR, and TCRdb kept only the in-frame ones, dropping some. The table has about 150,000 clones, 60% to 80% seen once. Material: PBMCs. Every receptor here comes from a man in his forties or fifties in good health and CMV-seropositive.

The CDR3 nucleotides read TGTGCCAGCACCGGGGACTTTAACACCGGGGAGCTGTTTTTT. It specifies CASTGDFNTGELFF. V is TRBV5-6 and J is TRBJ2-2, with D tentatively TRBD2 (6 bases). This CDR3 is 14 amino acids long. CDR1 is SGHDT, CDR2 YYEEEE, per germline. V was clipped by 6 bases and J by 2 bases, with 11 bases between them.

This clone was detected only a few times. This rearrangement joins TRBV27 to TRBJ1-2; 9 nucleotides align to TRBD1. There are 15 residues in the CDR3. With 5 bases clipped from V and 1 base from J, the junction kept 5 bases outside the gene matches. The germline CDR1 and CDR2 sequences are MNHEY and SMNVEV (reference sequence). CDR3 in amino acids: CASSAGQGRNYGYTF. The CDR3 bases are TGTGCCAGCAGTGCCGGACAGGGGCGTAACTATGGCTACACCTTC.

V gene TRBV11-2 combines with J gene TRBJ1-1; no reliable D call. Trimming shortened V by 2 bases and J by 1 base, and 8 bases separated the two germline ends. Germline CDR1 and CDR2: SGHAT and FQNNGV. The CDR3 loop spans 14 amino acids. This CDR3 is CASSLLSPNTEAFF. The DNA of the CDR3 is TGTGCCAGCAGCTTACTGTCCCCGAACACTGAAGCTTTCTTT.

The chain links TRBV10-3 to TRBJ1-1; TRBD1 matches 7 bases. The V gene's germline CDR1 is ENHRY and CDR2 SYGVKD. The CDR3 is 14 residues long. J was trimmed by 1 base and V by 6 bases; bases with no gene match: 5. The CDR3 loop is CAIRGDSENTEAFF. The CDR3 nucleotides are TGTGCCATCAGGGGGGACAGTGAGAACACTGAAGCTTTCTTT.

This chain uses TRBV5-1 with TRBJ1-4; a possible D gene is TRBD1 (5 bases). Per the germline V gene, CDR1 is SGHRS and CDR2 is YFSETQ. The CDR3 sequence is 14 residues long. V gave up 0 bases and J gave up 5 bases, with 8 bases separating them. As DNA, the CDR3 is TGCGCCAGCAGCTTGGTGGGGGGGAATGAAAAACTGTTTTTT. Amino acids: CASSLVGGNEKLFF.

V and J are TRBV7-2 and TRBJ2-3; D is possibly TRBD1 (5 bases). CDR1 is SGHTA and CDR2 is FQGNSA in the germline V gene. The CDR3 loop spans 17 amino acids. Trimming pared 5 bases from V and 3 bases from J, leaving 21 bases between. Written as DNA, the CDR3 is TGTGCCAGCAGCCTAAGAAACTTGGGGCAGTTAACAGATACGCAGTATTTT. Protein product: CASSLRNLGQLTDTQYF.

The chain's CDR3 is CASSRRTGGPYEQYF. The CDR3 DNA follows: TGTGCCAGCAGCAGACGGACAGGGGGCCCCTACGAGCAGTACTTC. The chain has TRBV7-9 and TRBJ2-5, with 11 nucleotides matching TRBD1. Matching the DNA end better, TRBJ2-7 makes the J call doubtful. This CDR3 region has 15 residues. The germline CDR1 and CDR2 sequences are SEHNR and FQNEAQ (reference sequence).

The chain employs TRBV6-1 and TRBJ2-7, with D possibly matching TRBD1 (5 bases). Trimming removed 5 bases at V and 0 bases at J, with 14 bases between. This CDR3 contains 15 residues. Per the germline V gene, CDR1 is MNHNS and CDR2 is SASEGT. The CDR3 loop is CASSLMTVTSYEQYF. In nucleotides, the CDR3 is TGTGCCAGCAGTCTCATGACAGTAACCTCCTACGAGCAGTACTTC.

The rearrangement uses TRBV5-5 and TRBJ1-4; D may be TRBD1 (6 bases). There are 18 residues in the CDR3. Germline values: CDR1 SGHKS, CDR2 YYEKEE (reference sequence). With 5 bases removed from V and 0 bases from J, the gap between germline ends came to 20 bases. CDR3 sequence reads: CASSPGPTRGATNEKLFF. CDR3 DNA: TGTGCCAGCAGTCCCGGGCCCACCAGGGGTGCAACTAATGAAAAACTGTTTTTT.

The V gene is TRBV5-1, the J gene TRBJ1-2, with 9 bases lining up with TRBD1. The trim removed 3 bases at V and 1 base at J, leaving 1 base unmatched. This CDR3 spans 14 amino acids. Germline-derived CDR1 and CDR2 are SGHRS and YFSETQ. In nucleotides, the CDR3 is TGCGCCAGCAGCTGGACAGGGGATAACTATGGCTACACCTTC. Protein: CASSWTGDNYGYTF.

The chain has TRBV28 and TRBJ2-7; TRBD2 matches 12 bases. The CDR3 consists of 17 residues. Germline CDR1 reads MDHEN; CDR2 reads SYDVKM. Unmatched junction bases numbered 11, after V lost 4 bases and J lost 4 bases. This chain's CDR3 is CASSSIRLAGEDYEQYF. Written as DNA, the CDR3 is TGTGCCAGCAGTTCCATTAGACTAGCGGGAGAGGATTACGAGCAGTACTTC. The variable domain in full, completed from reference TRBV28 and TRBJ2-7, reads DVKVTQSSRYLVKRTGEKVFLECVQDMDHENMFWYRQDPGLGLRLIYFSYDVKMKEKGDIPEGYSVSREKKERFSLILESASTNQTSMYLCASSSIRLAGEDYEQYFGPGTRLTVT.

Only one count was recorded for this clone. The rearrangement uses TRBV4-1 and TRBJ2-5; 7 positions agree with TRBD1. V lost 0 bases, J lost 2 bases, and 9 bases stayed unmatched. Germline V gene data show CDR1 as MGHRA and CDR2 as YSYEKL. The CDR3 is made up of 17 amino acids. The CDR3, as DNA: TGCGCCAGCAGCCAAGACCCGTCAGGGGGTTATCAAGAGACCCAGTACTTC. Translation: CASSQDPSGGYQETQYF.

The chain recombines TRBV10-1 with TRBJ1-1, with D maybe TRBD1 (6 bases). The V end lost 6 bases, the J end lost 0 bases, and 14 bases lay between the germline ends. This CDR3 has 15 residues. Germline V gene lookup returns CDR1 WNHNN and CDR2 SYGVQD (reference sequence). The CDR3 coding sequence is TGCGCCAGCAGACCAACCGGGACACTGAACACTGAAGCTTTCTTT. Encoded protein: CASRPTGTLNTEAFF.

In regard to this clone: At one of its ends the junction is not consistent with the germline gene, which may arise from a read error. The rearrangement links TRBV7-9 to TRBJ1-6; D is possibly TRBD1 (6 bases). Germline CDR1 and CDR2: SEHNR and FQNEAQ (reference sequence). This CDR3 has 18 amino acids. CDR3 sequence reads: CSSSRLGSGESYNSPLHF. The CDR3 bases are TGTTCCAGCAGCCGATTAGGTTCAGGGGAGTCCTATAATTCACCCCTCCACTTT.

Note on this clone: An end of the junction does not agree with germline; a read error may underlie this. The chain carries TRBV6-1 and TRBJ2-2, with D perhaps TRBD2 (5 bases). Germline assignment: CDR1 MNHNS and CDR2 SASEGT. The CDR3 totals 15 residues. CDR3 nucleotides: TGTGCCGGCAGTCCGCGGACTGCTATAACCGGGGAGCTGTTTTTT. The encoded protein is CAGSPRTAITGELFF.

This clone has just a few counts. This chain links TRBV28 with TRBJ1-4; 10 bases agree with TRBD1. CDR3 length equals 14 residues. Per germline, CDR1 MDHEN and CDR2 SYDVKM. After removal of 7 bases from V and 8 bases from J, the junction contained 7 bases not matched to a gene. Written as DNA, the CDR3 is TGTGCCAGCACTCCGGGACAGGGGCGGGAAAAACTGTTTTTT. Its protein product is CASTPGQGREKLFF.

This chain joins TRBV5-6 and TRBJ2-3; TRBD1 matches 9 bases. Germline V gene lookup returns CDR1 SGHDT and CDR2 YYEEEE. V dropped 3 bases and J dropped 2; count of bases not matched to a gene: 4. This CDR3 has 15 residues. CDR3 protein: CASSYGTGITDTQYF. The CDR3 nucleotides are TGTGCCAGCAGCTACGGGACAGGGATCACAGATACGCAGTATTTT.

The chain joins TRBV29-1 to TRBJ2-1; the match to TRBD2 covers 8 bases. Germline V gene data show CDR1 as SQVTM and CDR2 as ANQGSEA. This CDR3 comprises 13 residues. With V trimmed by 4 bases and J by 5 bases, 4 bases remained unmatched. CDR3 region: CSVALAGNNEQFF. The CDR3 DNA is TGCAGCGTTGCCCTAGCGGGTAACAATGAGCAGTTCTTC.

The V and J genes are TRBV11-2 and TRBJ2-6; tentative D call: TRBD2 (5 bases). V lost 6 bases and J 4 bases, leaving 19 bases between the germline ends. This CDR3 spans 17 amino acids. The germline V gene encodes CDR1 SGHAT and CDR2 FQNNGV. The CDR3 DNA reads TGTGCCAGCAGTTTTAGACCGGGAAGCTCCGGGGCCAACGTCCTGACTTTC. This codes for CASSFRPGSSGANVLTF.

This clone came up a few times. V usage is TRBV29-1 and J usage is TRBJ1-2; D is unclear. Germline lookup yields CDR1 SQVTM and CDR2 ANQGSEA. Trimming stripped 1 base from V and 3 bases from J, with 3 bases between. CDR3 length: 11 residues. CDR3 protein: CSVEAYYGYTF. CDR3 coding DNA: TGCAGCGTTGAAGCGTACTATGGCTACACCTTC. Full variable domain (remainder filled in from reference TRBV29-1 and TRBJ1-2): SAVISQKPSRDICQRGTSLTIQCQVDSQVTMMFWYRQQPGQSLTLIATANQGSEATYESGFVIDKFPISRPNLTFSTLTVSNMSPEDSSIYLCSVEAYYGYTFGSGTRLTVV.

J is TRBJ1-4 and V is TRBV19; a possible D gene is TRBD1 (6 bases). The V gene's germline CDR1 is LNHDA and CDR2 SQIVND (reference sequence). The CDR3 consists of 14 residues. Between the trimmed V and J ends, which lost 5 bases and 3 bases, there was a span of 10 bases. This CDR3 reads CASSPTGSNEKLFF. The CDR3 DNA is TGTGCCAGTAGTCCGACAGGTTCTAATGAAAAACTGTTTTTT.

The chain joins TRBV5-1 to TRBJ2-7, with D possibly matching TRBD2 (7 bases). CDR3 length: 19 residues. V lost 0 bases and J 3 bases, leaving 25 bases between the germline ends. Germline V gene sequence: CDR1 SGHRS, CDR2 YFSETQ. CDR3 residues: CASSLALVGRERGGYEQYF. The CDR3 DNA is TGCGCCAGCAGCTTGGCCTTGGTAGGCAGGGAGAGGGGGGGCTACGAGCAGTACTTC.

The sample holds one count of this clone. At one boundary the junction diverges from the germline segment, which might be a read error. Other DNA sequences in the same sample also yield this CDR3. Here the CDR3 DNA reads TGCGCCAGCAGCCAAGTCTATCGACAGGGGGCGCTGGGCTACACTTTC. It is translated as CASSQVYRQGALGYTF. The chain combines TRBV4-1 with TRBJ1-2; 10 nucleotides match TRBD1. The CDR3 runs to 16 residues. Per germline, CDR1 MGHRA and CDR2 YSYEKL.

This clone was counted only a few times. V is TRBV7-2 and J is TRBJ2-1, with 8 bases that match TRBD1. Germline loops: CDR1 SGHTA, CDR2 FQGNSA. Trimming cost V 4 bases and J 6 bases; bases outside gene matches: 8. CDR3 length: 15 residues. As DNA, the CDR3 is TGTGCCAGCAGCTCACAGGGGGGATTGGGCAATGAGCAGTTCTTC. This encodes CASSSQGGLGNEQFF.

With respect to this clone: One end of the junction does not line up with germline, which may come from a read error. The rearrangement uses TRBV7-9 and TRBJ2-7; TRBD1 might be the D (5 bases). The CDR3 is 15 residues long. CDR1 is SEHNR and CDR2 is FQNEAQ in the germline V gene (reference sequence). Written as DNA, the CDR3 is TGTTCCAGCAGCTTAGCCCAGACAGTCCCCTGGGAGCAGTACTTC. Translated, it gives CSSSLAQTVPWEQYF.

The CDR3 region has the DNA TGCGCCAGCAGCTTAAGGACTGGGGTTAGTTATGGCTACACCTTC. Its translation: CASSLRTGVSYGYTF. The chain uses TRBV5-1 and TRBJ1-2, with D hard to call. Germline V gene lookup returns CDR1 SGHRS and CDR2 YFSETQ. Trimming took 2 bases from V and 5 from J, leaving 16 bases between them. This CDR3 spans 15 amino acids.

The table lists this clone with a count of one. V and J are TRBV9 and TRBJ2-3; 7 bases are shared with TRBD1. Germline assignment: CDR1 SGDLS and CDR2 YYNGEE. The CDR3 runs to 15 residues. Unmatched junction bases numbered 8, after V lost 3 bases and J lost 4 bases. The CDR3 sequence is CASSAATGSADTQYF. In nucleotides, the CDR3 is TGTGCCAGCAGCGCCGCGACAGGGTCGGCAGATACGCAGTATTTT. Full variable domain (rest looked up from reference TRBV9 and TRBJ2-3): DSGVTQTPKHLITATGQRVTLRCSPRSGDLSVYWYQQSLDQGLQFLIQYYNGEERAKGNILERFSAQQFPDLHSELNLSSLELGDSALYFCASSAATGSADTQYFGPGTRLTVL.

This chain uses TRBV15 with TRBJ1-6; D might be TRBD1 (6 bases). This CDR3 is 17 amino acids long. Trimming shortened V by 3 bases and J by 10 bases, and 22 bases separated the two germline ends. CDR1 and CDR2 (germline): LNHNV, YYDKDF (reference sequence). The CDR3 reads CATSSPLMQGTKSPLHF. The CDR3 DNA is TGTGCCACCAGCAGCCCCCTTATGCAGGGGACTAAGTCACCCCTCCACTTT.

The chain combines TRBV5-4 with TRBJ2-5; 8 bases agree with TRBD2. Germline trimming cut 3 bases from V and 2 bases from J; bases unmatched to any gene: 12. The CDR3 is 17 residues long. Germline CDR1 and CDR2: SGHNT and YYREEE (reference sequence). Written as DNA, the CDR3 is TGTGCCAGCAGCTCCCCGGGTTTAGCGGGACAACAAGAGACCCAGTACTTC. Protein sequence: CASSSPGLAGQQETQYF.

The CDR3 reads CASSFGGKPGPETQYF. CDR3 bases: TGCGCCAGCAGCTTCGGTGGTAAGCCAGGGCCAGAGACCCAGTACTTC. V usage is TRBV5-1 and J usage is TRBJ2-5; D is possibly TRBD1 (5 bases). CDR1 is SGHRS, CDR2 YFSETQ, per germline. The germline V and J ends were trimmed by 2 bases and 4 bases, with 18 bases remaining between them. This CDR3 is 16 amino acids long.

The rearrangement uses TRBV2 and TRBJ2-2, with TRBD1 matching 10 bases. Germline-derived CDR1 and CDR2 are SNHLY and FYNNEI. This CDR3 region has 15 residues. J was trimmed by 2 bases and V by 8 bases; bases with no gene match: 5. The CDR3 DNA is TGTGCCAGCGTAGGACAGGGGGTTAACACCGGGGAGCTGTTTTTT. As protein: CASVGQGVNTGELFF.